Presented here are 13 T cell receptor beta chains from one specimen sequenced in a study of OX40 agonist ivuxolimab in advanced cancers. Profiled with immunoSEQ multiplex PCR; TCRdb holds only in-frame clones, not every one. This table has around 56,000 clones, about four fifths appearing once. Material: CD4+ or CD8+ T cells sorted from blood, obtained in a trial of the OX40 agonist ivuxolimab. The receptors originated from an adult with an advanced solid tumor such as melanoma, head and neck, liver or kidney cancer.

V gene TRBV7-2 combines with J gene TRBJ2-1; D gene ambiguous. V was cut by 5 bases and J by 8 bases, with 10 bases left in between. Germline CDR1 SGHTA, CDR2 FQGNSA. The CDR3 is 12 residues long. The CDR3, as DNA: TGTGCCAGCAGCCCCCAAAAGGATGAGCAGTTCTTC. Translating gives CASSPQKDEQFF.

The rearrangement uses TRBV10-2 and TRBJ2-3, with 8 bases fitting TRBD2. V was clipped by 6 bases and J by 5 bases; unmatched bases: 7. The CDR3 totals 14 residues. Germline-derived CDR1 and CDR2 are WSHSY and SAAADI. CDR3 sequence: CASRGGLVVDTQYF. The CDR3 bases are TGCGCCAGCAGGGGGGGACTAGTGGTAGATACGCAGTATTTT.

CDR3 protein: CATSRDRREVDTEAFF. Here the CDR3 DNA reads TGTGCCACCAGCAGAGATCGTAGGGAGGTCGACACTGAAGCTTTCTTT. This rearrangement joins TRBV15 to TRBJ1-1; unclear D gene. Germline V gene lookup returns CDR1 LNHNV and CDR2 YYDKDF (reference sequence). The V gene lost 0 bases and the J gene lost 3 bases, with 14 bases spanning the gap. CDR3 length: 16 amino acids.

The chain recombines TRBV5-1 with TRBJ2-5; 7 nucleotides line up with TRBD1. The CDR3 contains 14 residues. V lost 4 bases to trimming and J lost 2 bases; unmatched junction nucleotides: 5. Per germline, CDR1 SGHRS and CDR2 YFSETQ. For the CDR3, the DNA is TGCGCCAGCAGCCCCGGGACAGCACAAGAGACCCAGTACTTC. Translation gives CASSPGTAQETQYF.

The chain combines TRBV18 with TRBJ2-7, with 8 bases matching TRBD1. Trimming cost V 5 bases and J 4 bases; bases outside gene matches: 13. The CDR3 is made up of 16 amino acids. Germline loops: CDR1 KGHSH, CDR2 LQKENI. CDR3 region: CASSSRNRGELYEQYF. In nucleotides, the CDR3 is TGTGCCAGCTCATCGCGGAACAGGGGGGAGTTGTACGAGCAGTACTTC.

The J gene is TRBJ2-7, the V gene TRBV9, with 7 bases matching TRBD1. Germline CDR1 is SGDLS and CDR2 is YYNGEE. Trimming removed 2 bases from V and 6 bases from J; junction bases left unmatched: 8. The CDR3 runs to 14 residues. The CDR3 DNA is TGTGCCAGCAGCGTCGTTGACAGGGATGGCGAGCAGTACTTC. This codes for CASSVVDRDGEQYF. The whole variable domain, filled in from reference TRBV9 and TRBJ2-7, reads DSGVTQTPKHLITATGQRVTLRCSPRSGDLSVYWYQQSLDQGLQFLIQYYNGEERAKGNILERFSAQQFPDLHSELNLSSLELGDSALYFCASSVVDRDGEQYFGPGTRLTVT.

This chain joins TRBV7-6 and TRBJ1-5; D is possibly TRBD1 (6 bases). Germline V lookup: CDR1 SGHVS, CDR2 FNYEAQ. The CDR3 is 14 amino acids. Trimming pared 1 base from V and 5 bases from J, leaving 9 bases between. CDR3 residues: CASSLGRGHQPQHF. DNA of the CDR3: TGTGCCAGCAGCTTAGGCAGGGGTCATCAGCCCCAGCATTTT.

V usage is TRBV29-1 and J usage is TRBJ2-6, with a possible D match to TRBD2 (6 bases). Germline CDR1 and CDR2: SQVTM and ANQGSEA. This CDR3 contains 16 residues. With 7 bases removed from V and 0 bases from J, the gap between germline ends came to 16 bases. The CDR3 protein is CSAASRDSSGANVLTF. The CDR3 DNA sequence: TGCAGCGCCGCGTCCCGGGACTCCTCTGGGGCCAACGTCCTGACTTTC.

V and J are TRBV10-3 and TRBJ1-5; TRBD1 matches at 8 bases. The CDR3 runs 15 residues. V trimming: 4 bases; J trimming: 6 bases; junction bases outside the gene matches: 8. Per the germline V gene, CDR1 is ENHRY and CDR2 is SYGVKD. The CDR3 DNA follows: TGTGCCATCAGTGTGGACAGGGAGCCAGGTCAGCCCCAGCATTTT. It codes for CAISVDREPGQPQHF.

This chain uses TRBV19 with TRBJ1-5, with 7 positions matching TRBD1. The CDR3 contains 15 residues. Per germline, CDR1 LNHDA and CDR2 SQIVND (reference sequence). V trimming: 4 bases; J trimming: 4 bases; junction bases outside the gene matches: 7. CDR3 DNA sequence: TGTGCCAGTAGTAGACAGACAGGGAATAATCAGCCCCAGCATTTT. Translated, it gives CASSRQTGNNQPQHF. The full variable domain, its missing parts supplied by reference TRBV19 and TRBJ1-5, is DGGITQSPKYLFRKEGQNVTLSCEQNLNHDAMYWYRQDPGQGLRLIYYSQIVNDFQKGDIAEGYSVSREKKESFPLTVTSAQKNPTAFYLCASSRQTGNNQPQHFGDGTRLSIL.

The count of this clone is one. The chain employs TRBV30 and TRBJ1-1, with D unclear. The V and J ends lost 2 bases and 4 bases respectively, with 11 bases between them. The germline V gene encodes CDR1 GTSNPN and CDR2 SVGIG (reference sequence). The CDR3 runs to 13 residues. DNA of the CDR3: TGTGCCTGGAGTCCCGCCCGGGCCACTGAAGCTTTCTTT. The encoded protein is CAWSPARATEAFF.

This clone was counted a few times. The CDR3 nucleotides are TGTGCCAGCTCACTGCTATCCGGGAAGAACACTGAAGCTTTCTTT. This gives the protein CASSLLSGKNTEAFF. The chain is built from TRBV18 and TRBJ1-1; D is unclear. V was shortened by 4 bases and J by 1 base, with 13 bases between the two germline ends. Germline V gene sequence: CDR1 KGHSH, CDR2 LQKENI. The CDR3 runs to 15 residues.

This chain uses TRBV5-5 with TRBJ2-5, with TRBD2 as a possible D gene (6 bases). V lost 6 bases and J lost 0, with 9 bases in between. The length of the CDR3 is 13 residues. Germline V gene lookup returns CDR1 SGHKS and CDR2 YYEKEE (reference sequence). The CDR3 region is CASNGGYQETQYF. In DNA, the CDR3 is TGTGCCAGCAACGGGGGATACCAAGAGACCCAGTACTTC.